This is a list of T cell receptor beta chains from one sample in a study of shared clonotypes between healthy human individuals. The assay was immunoSEQ multiplex PCR, and TCRdb's table has in-frame clones only and misses some. This table has 850,000 to 1,200,000 clones, approximately 70% appearing once. Specimen: memory CD4+ T cells sorted from blood. Source of these receptors: a man aged 18 to 29 in good health. The CDR3 runs from the conserved cysteine through the conserved F or W. D genes are given only for firm matches. Size is omitted from some rows. Given values are once, few, many or a class for expanded clones.

NA	TRBD1	TRBJ1-1	TRBV27	CASSLSRGQGVTEAFF	TGTGCCAGCAGTTTATCCAGGGGACAGGGGGTAACTGAAGCTTTCTTT
NA	NA	TRBJ2-5	TRBV11-2	CASSLGTRAQETQYF	TGTGCCAGCAGCTTAGGAACCAGGGCCCAGGAGACCCAGTACTTC
few	NA	TRBJ1-1	TRBV19	CASSTSSTANTEAFF	TGTGCCAGTAGTACATCCTCGACAGCGAACACTGAAGCTTTCTTT
few	NA	TRBJ2-2	TRBV5-1	CASSPQPVNTGELFF	TGCGCCAGCAGCCCGCAACCTGTGAACACCGGGGAGCTGTTTTTT
NA	TRBD1	TRBJ2-7	TRBV6-5	CASRDRDRGGYEQYF	TGTGCCAGCAGGGACCGGGACAGGGGTGGGTACGAGCAGTACTTC
NA	TRBD2	TRBJ2-7	TRBV6-1	CASTRLAGGTYEQYF	TGTGCCAGCACCCGACTAGCGGGGGGAACCTACGAGCAGTACTTC
NA	TRBD1	TRBJ1-2	TRBV4-2	CASSQPDRGPYGYTF	TGTGCCAGCAGCCAGCCGGACAGGGGCCCTTATGGCTACACCTTC
NA	TRBD1	TRBJ2-7	TRBV5-6	CASSLGDRTYEQYF	TGTGCCAGCAGCTTGGGGGACAGGACCTACGAGCAGTACTTC
NA	NA	TRBJ2-5	TRBV23-1	CASSQGLEVARQETQYF	TGCGCCAGCAGTCAGGGGTTGGAGGTAGCAAGGCAAGAGACCCAGTACTTC
NA	NA	TRBJ1-5	TRBV6-1	CASSERAGQPQHF	TGTGCCAGCAGTGAAAGGGCAGGTCAGCCCCAGCATTTT
few	NA	TRBJ2-6	TRBV28	CASSPPGANVLTF	TGTGCCAGCAGTCCACCTGGGGCCAACGTCCTGACTTTC
many	NA	TRBJ2-5	TRBV7-9	CASSLPKTLQETQYF	TGTGCCAGCAGCTTACCGAAGACACTTCAAGAGACCCAGTACTTC
few	TRBD1	TRBJ1-5	TRBV19	CASDPGTGSTANQPQHF	TGTGCCAGTGACCCGGGGACAGGATCTACCGCCAATCAGCCCCAGCATTTT
few	NA	TRBJ1-1	TRBV6-1	CASYRMGGADTEAFF	TGTGCCAGCTACCGGATGGGAGGGGCGGACACTGAAGCTTTCTTT
NA	NA	TRBJ2-1	TRBV4-3	CASSHPRWDGGQFF	TGCGCCAGCAGCCATCCCCGATGGGACGGTGGGCAGTTCTTC
NA	NA	TRBJ1-2	TRBV28	CASSARVYGYTF	TGTGCCAGCTCTGCCAGGGTATATGGCTACACCTTC
NA	NA	TRBJ1-2	TRBV27	CASSFRANYGYTF	TGTGCCAGCAGTTTTAGGGCCAACTATGGCTACACCTTC
NA	NA	TRBJ2-4	TRBV27	CASSLELALAKNIQYF	TGTGCCAGCAGTTTAGAGTTAGCCTTAGCCAAAAACATTCAGTACTTC
NA	NA	TRBJ1-1	TRBV7-8	CASSFPGTEAFF	TGTGCCAGCAGCTTCCCGGGCACTGAAGCTTTCTTT
NA	NA	TRBJ2-7	TRBV7-2	CASSLGPGDSYEQYF	TGTGCCAGCAGCTTGGGTCCGGGGGACTCCTACGAGCAGTACTTC
few	NA	TRBJ1-4	TRBV28	CASTSNEKLFF	TGTGCCAGCACCTCAAATGAAAAACTGTTTTTT
NA	NA	TRBJ2-6	TRBV7-9	CASSLDVSGANVLTF	TGTGCCAGCAGCTTAGACGTCTCTGGGGCCAACGTCCTGACTTTC
NA	NA	TRBJ2-7	TRBV6-1	CASSDYSGWRWEQYF	TGTGCCAGCAGTGACTACAGCGGTTGGCGATGGGAGCAGTACTTC
NA	TRBD2	TRBJ2-5	TRBV2	CATRGLAGGQETQYF	TGTGCCACCCGCGGACTAGCGGGAGGGCAAGAGACCCAGTACTTC
once	NA	TRBJ1-6	TRBV19	CASSLRGGSSYNSPLHF	TGTGCCAGTAGTCTCCGTGGGGGTAGCTCCTATAATTCACCCCTCCACTTT
NA	NA	TRBJ1-6	TRBV7-2	CASSLRQGSSSPLHF	TGTGCCAGCAGCTTAAGGCAGGGAAGCAGTTCACCCCTCCACTTT
NA	TRBD1	TRBJ2-1	TRBV5-1	CASRWDSYNEQFF	TGCGCCAGCCGGTGGGACAGCTACAATGAGCAGTTCTTC
NA	NA	TRBJ1-2	TRBV6-5	CASSPVRGDYGYTF	TGTGCCAGCAGTCCCGTCCGGGGGGACTATGGCTACACCTTC
NA	NA	TRBJ1-1	TRBV2	CASSERAGPMNTEAFF	TGTGCCAGCAGTGAAAGGGCAGGACCAATGAACACTGAAGCTTTCTTT
NA	NA	TRBJ2-7	TRBV7-8	CASSQRISPDEQYF	TGTGCCAGCAGCCAACGAATTTCCCCGGACGAGCAGTACTTC
few	NA	TRBJ2-7	TRBV7-7	CASSDSLSSYEQYF	TGTGCTAGCAGCGACAGCTTGAGCTCCTACGAGCAGTACTTC
NA	NA	TRBJ1-4	TRBV6-5	CASSYIPEINEKLFF	TGTGCCAGCAGTTATATTCCAGAGATTAATGAAAAACTGTTTTTT
NA	TRBD1	TRBJ1-1	TRBV7-8	CASSYRDRGPGTNTEAFF	TGTGCCAGCAGCTACCGGGACAGGGGGCCGGGGACCAACACTGAAGCTTTCTTT
NA	TRBD1	TRBJ1-2	TRBV28	CASSLRDRAGYTF	TGTGCCAGCAGTTTAAGGGACAGGGCTGGCTACACCTTC
NA	NA	TRBJ2-5	TRBV7-2	CASSLNPVETQYF	TGTGCCAGCAGCTTAAATCCGGTTGAGACCCAGTACTTC
NA	NA	TRBJ1-6	TRBV5-1	CASSPRLDNSPLHF	TGCGCCAGCAGCCCTCGACTGGATAATTCACCCCTCCACTTT
NA	NA	TRBJ1-2	TRBV10-3	CAISESKVDTYGYTF	TGTGCCATCAGTGAGTCGAAAGTCGATACCTATGGCTACACCTTC
NA	NA	TRBJ2-1	TRBV5-1	CASSLGPGNNEQFF	TGCGCCAGCAGCTTGGGGCCCGGGAACAATGAGCAGTTCTTC
NA	TRBD1	TRBJ2-7	TRBV30	CAWSFFGAQGTYEQYF	TGTGCCTGGAGTTTTTTTGGGGCACAGGGGACCTACGAGCAGTACTTC